This T cell receptor (beta chain) was sequenced during a study of shared clonotypes between healthy human individuals. Background on the study: Three plates each covered CD4 naive and memory; CD8 naive two, CD8 memory one. Study-level results: Shared across a few donors were around 5% of the naive CD4 clonotypes. Represented genetic and exposure-history diversity was restricted by having few donors.

Concerning this clone: What it binds is unknown.

Naivety among CD8 cells was defined by CD45RO negativity and positive CCR7 selection, thereby excluding terminally differentiated effector memory CD45RA+ cells. It was approximately 0.2 ug DNA, about 30,000 T cell genomes, that sorted-subset replicate PCRs used. The method was immunoSEQ multiplex PCR; TCRdb's version includes in-frame clones alone and lacks a portion of them. The sample contains millions of clones, about 95% of which appear only once. The sample comprised naive CD8+ T cells sorted from blood. This clonotype was sampled from a man aged 18 to 35 in good health.

The chain's CDR3 is CASSKGSPEQRGEQYF. The CDR3 nucleotides read TGTGCCAGCAGCAAAGGTTCGCCCGAGCAACGAGGGGAGCAGTACTTC. The chain combines TRBV21-1 with TRBJ2-7; TRBD2, the D gene given by the table, was not confirmed from the DNA. TRBV21-1 is flagged as a pseudogene. The CDR3 is 16 residues long.